This T cell receptor (beta chain) was obtained from a study of cytomegalovirus exposure and HLA in healthy donors. Study-wide context: The early release's HLA-typed donors yielded about 85 million unique TCRs. Study-wide findings and caveats: Some TCR beta chains (around 160 of them) were listed as cytomegalovirus-associated. Most sequenced TCRs were rare (though some public TCRs occurred in many donors).

Remarks on this clone: Its antigen remains unknown. Additional DNA sequences in this sample encode the identical CDR3.

The PCR employed 60 Vbeta primers together with 13 Jbeta primers. Sequencing used immunoSEQ multiplex PCR; TCRdb keeps in-frame clones, though not all of them. The repertoire holds about 150,000 clones, with about 83% as singletons. Trimming cost V 3 bases and J 2 bases, with 4 bases left between them. Germline V gives CDR1 MDHEN, CDR2 SYDVKM. The CDR3 covers 12 residues. Donors showed nominal health when sampled, although they likely had unrecorded immune exposures. This receptor was taken from a man between 35 and 55 years old in good health and CMV-seropositive. V and J are TRBV28 and TRBJ1-2, with D unclear. Sequences were obtained from PBMCs. The CDR3: CASSLQNYGYTF. Here the CDR3 DNA reads TGTGCCAGCAGTTTGCAGAACTATGGCTACACCTTC.